The sequence of this T cell receptor beta chain was determined in a study of metastatic and nonmetastatic thyroid tumors. Study-level findings and limits: Malignant tumors reportedly showed significantly higher TCR beta diversity than benign nodules in both blood and tumor.

Source study methods: A classifier for distant metastasis in papillary thyroid cancer was constructed using CDR3 differences observed across clinicopathological groups. TCRdb reprocessed the PCR reads using MiXCR. TCRdb's processing, not the authors' own work, is the source of the V and J calls. The sample holds around 26,000 clones, roughly 20% seen once. Germline CDR1 DFQATT, CDR2 SNEGSKA (reference sequence). CDR3 length: 15 residues. Notes on this clone: Its antigen is currently unknown. Sequence at one end of the junction differs from germline and may be a read error.

Treatment of any kind had been given to no patient before thyroid surgery. The V and J genes are TRBV20-1 and TRBJ2-2; tentatively, D is TRBD2 (5 bases). The receptor's source is a female donor with papillary thyroid cancer or a benign thyroid nodule (not recorded which). Some clones in this sample may be carry-over from other donors' samples. The sequenced material came from adjacent normal tissue. CDR3 sequence: CSAYPPGFNTGELSF. In nucleotides, the CDR3 is TGCAGTGCCTACCCTCCGGGATTTAACACCGGGGAGCTGTCTTTT.